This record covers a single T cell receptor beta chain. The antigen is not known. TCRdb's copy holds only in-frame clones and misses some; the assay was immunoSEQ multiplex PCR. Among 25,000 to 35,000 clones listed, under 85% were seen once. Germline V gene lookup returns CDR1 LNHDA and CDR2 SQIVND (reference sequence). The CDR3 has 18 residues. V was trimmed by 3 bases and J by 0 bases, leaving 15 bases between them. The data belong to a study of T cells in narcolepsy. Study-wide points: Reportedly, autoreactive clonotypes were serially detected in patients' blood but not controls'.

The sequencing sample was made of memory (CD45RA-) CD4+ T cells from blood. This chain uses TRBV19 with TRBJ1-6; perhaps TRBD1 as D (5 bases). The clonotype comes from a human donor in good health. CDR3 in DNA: TGTGCCAGTAGTATGACACGACAGCCGAGCTCCTATAATTCACCCCTCCACTTT. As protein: CASSMTRQPSSYNSPLHF.